A single sample is the source of the 21 T cell receptor beta chains below, sequenced in a study of regulatory T cells in long-lasting Graves disease. Arm-PCR of CDR3 regions and iRepertoire HTBI primers were the basis on which TCR beta libraries were built. One entry per CDR3 protein, called by TCRdb with MiXCR from the multiplex PCR reads. Among about 620,000 distinct CDR3 sequences listed, roughly 15% were seen once. Time point specified: newly diagnosed GD, antithyroid drugs for less than 3 months. The TCR library was made from RNA extracted from PBMCs. These sequences were also reported in another study, on T cells in Graves' hyperthyroidism and ophthalmopathy.

The specimen comprised peripheral blood mononuclear cells (PBMCs), sampled at new diagnosis, from a patient treated with antithyroid drugs. The receptors stem from a woman in her 30s with Graves disease.

At least ten counts were recorded for this clonotype. The CDR3 nucleotides are TGTGCCAGCTCACCAAGGGACTCTGGAAACACCATATATTTT. Translation: CASSPRDSGNTIYF. The chain has TRBV18 and TRBJ1-3; D gene uncertain. Germline CDR1 KGHSH, CDR2 LQKENI. V was pared by 2 bases and J by 0 bases, with 5 bases between. CDR3 size: 14 residues.

The chain combines TRBV19 with TRBJ1-2, with unresolved D. Trimming left V 3 bases short and J 0 bases short, with 8 bases between. CDR1 and CDR2 (germline): LNHDA, SQIVND (reference sequence). The CDR3 runs 14 residues. The CDR3, as DNA: TGTGCCAGTAGTATTGGACGGCCTAACTATGGCTACACCTTC. It specifies CASSIGRPNYGYTF.

This clonotype was counted ten times or more. The genes are TRBV28 and TRBJ2-2; D is undetermined. The CDR3 has 17 residues. The V end lost 1 base, the J end lost 0 bases, and 12 bases lay between the germline ends. Germline V gives CDR1 MDHEN, CDR2 SYDVKM. Here the CDR3 DNA reads TGTGCCAGCAGTTTATATCTACGTGGTCCGAACACCGGGGAGCTGTTTTTT. Translating it yields CASSLYLRGPNTGELFF. Complete variable domain (other parts from reference TRBV28 and TRBJ2-2): DVKVTQSSRYLVKRTGEKVFLECVQDMDHENMFWYRQDPGLGLRLIYFSYDVKMKEKGDIPEGYSVSREKKERFSLILESASTNQTSMYLCASSLYLRGPNTGELFFGEGSRLTVL.

The chain carries TRBV12-3 or TRBV12-4 and TRBJ1-1, with D tentatively TRBD1 (6 bases). The CDR3 consists of 15 residues. Trimming shortened V by 3 bases and J by 2 bases, and 13 bases separated the two germline ends. The CDR3 spells CASSFGSGANTEAFF. CDR3 sequence (DNA): TGTGCCAGCAGTTTTGGGTCAGGGGCAAACACTGAAGCTTTCTTT.

The table lists this clonotype with many counts. In DNA, the CDR3 is TGTGCCAGCAGCGTAGTGGGGGCTAGCACAGATACGCAGTATTTT. Translating gives CASSVVGASTDTQYF. The rearrangement joins TRBV9 to TRBJ2-3; D might be TRBD1 (6 bases). CDR1 is SGDLS, CDR2 YYNGEE, per germline. This CDR3 is built from 15 residues. V lost 0 bases and J 0 bases, leaving 8 bases between the germline ends.

The CDR3 nucleotides read TGCAGCGTTTCACAGACCGGGTACGAGCAGTACTTC. Its translation: CSVSQTGYEQYF. The V and J genes are TRBV29-1 and TRBJ2-7; D is ambiguous. Germline values: CDR1 SQVTM, CDR2 ANQGSEA. The CDR3 consists of 12 residues. Trimming shortened V by 5 bases and J by 4 bases, and 12 bases separated the two germline ends.

V is TRBV3-1 and J is TRBJ2-7, with D hard to call. Trimming took off 0 bases at V and 6 bases at J, with 15 bases between the two ends. The CDR3 runs 15 residues. Per germline, CDR1 LGHDT and CDR2 YNNKEL (reference sequence). The CDR3 DNA sequence: TGTGCCAGCAGCCAAGAAAGGGAACAAGTGGGCGAGCAGTACTTC. This codes for CASSQEREQVGEQYF.

V gene TRBV19 combines with J gene TRBJ1-1; 7 bases map to TRBD1. There are 14 residues in the CDR3. Germline V gene sequence: CDR1 LNHDA, CDR2 SQIVND (reference sequence). Germline trimming cut 6 bases from V and 4 bases from J; bases unmatched to any gene: 8. CDR3 in amino acids: CASRRAGGLTEAFF. The CDR3 DNA is TGTGCCAGTAGACGTGCAGGGGGACTCACTGAAGCTTTCTTT.

The rearrangement uses TRBV19 and TRBJ2-3; D ambiguous. V was pared by 10 bases and J by 1 base, with 12 bases between. Germline loops: CDR1 LNHDA, CDR2 SQIVND (reference sequence). This CDR3 is 13 amino acids long. The CDR3 region has the DNA TGTGCCATCAGAGAGAAGGGCACAGATACGCAGTATTTT. Encoded protein: CAIREKGTDTQYF.

This clonotype turned up a few times. The gene calls are TRBV4-1 and TRBJ2-7; D not certain. Germline CDR1 reads MGHRA; CDR2 reads YSYEKL. The CDR3 sequence is 13 residues long. The V and J ends lost 2 bases and 5 bases respectively, with 10 bases between them. CDR3 DNA sequence: TGCGCCAGCAGCCAATATGCTGGGAACGAGCAGTACTTC. Amino acids: CASSQYAGNEQYF.

This clonotype was observed many times. The V gene is TRBV6-5, the J gene TRBJ1-5; a possible D gene is TRBD1 (6 bases). The V gene's germline CDR1 is MNHEY and CDR2 SVGAGI. V lost 4 bases to trimming and J lost 1 base, with 11 bases between them. The CDR3 loop spans 15 amino acids. The CDR3 spells CASSWGADSNQPQHF. CDR3 nucleotides: TGTGCCAGCAGTTGGGGGGCGGACAGCAATCAGCCCCAGCATTTT.

This chain uses TRBV18 with TRBJ2-5; D is unclear. The CDR3 extends over 15 amino acids. Germline V CDR1 and CDR2: KGHSH, LQKENI. Trimming left V 2 bases short and J 2 bases short, with 12 bases between. The CDR3 reads CASSPTPDGQETQYF. In nucleotides, the CDR3 is TGTGCCAGCTCACCAACGCCCGACGGACAAGAGACCCAGTACTTC.

Ten or more counts support this clonotype. The chain carries TRBV11-2 and TRBJ2-5; the match to TRBD1 covers 8 bases. V lost 1 base and J lost 10; bases outside the gene matches: 8. The length of the CDR3 is 14 residues. Germline V gives CDR1 SGHAT, CDR2 FQNNGV. The CDR3 loop reads CASSLVRTGLGQYF. The CDR3 DNA sequence: TGTGCCAGCAGCTTAGTGAGGACAGGGCTGGGCCAGTACTTC.

This clonotype has ten or more counts. V and J are TRBV30 and TRBJ2-1, with no clear D. Germline CDR1 and CDR2: GTSNPN and SVGIG (reference sequence). The V end was cut by 2 bases, the J end by 6 bases, with 5 bases between. This CDR3 is 11 amino acids long. The CDR3, as DNA: TGTGCCTGGAGTTCTCTCAATGAGCAGTTCTTC. This sequence encodes CAWSSLNEQFF.

This clonotype was observed many times. This chain connects TRBV10-1 to TRBJ2-5; possibly TRBD2 for D (6 bases). The length of the CDR3 is 14 residues. V lost 8 bases to trimming and J lost 2 bases, with 15 bases between them. Germline V lookup: CDR1 WNHNN, CDR2 SYGVQD (reference sequence). CDR3 amino acids: CASQRASLQETQYF. The CDR3 region has the DNA TGCGCCAGCCAGCGGGCCTCCTTACAAGAGACCCAGTACTTC.

In its sample, this clonotype was seen many times. The chain combines TRBV5-5 with TRBJ2-3; D not certain. V was clipped by 0 bases and J by 5 bases, with 13 bases between them. Germline loops: CDR1 SGHKS, CDR2 YYEKEE (reference sequence). The CDR3 spans 15 residues. In nucleotides, the CDR3 is TGTGCCAGCAGCTTGGCAGCTTATCCCTTAGATACGCAGTATTTT. It yields the protein CASSLAAYPLDTQYF.

In this sample, this clonotype turned up many times. The chain joins TRBV12-3 or TRBV12-4 to TRBJ2-5; D gene ambiguous. The length of the CDR3 is 16 residues. Trimming took 6 bases from V and 2 from J, leaving 19 bases between them. The CDR3 DNA is TGTGCCAGCAGCTTGGGTCTGAGCAGCCTACAAGAGACCCAGTACTTC. Protein: CASSLGLSSLQETQYF.

This clonotype was seen more than once but under ten times. V gene TRBV19 combines with J gene TRBJ2-1; TRBD1 agrees at 7 bases. This CDR3 contains 13 residues. V gave up 4 bases and J gave up 7 bases; unmatched junction bases: 4. CDR1 is LNHDA, CDR2 SQIVND, per germline (reference sequence). The CDR3 DNA reads TGTGCCAGTAGTAGGGGACAGTTGAATGAGCAGTTCTTC. Its protein product is CASSRGQLNEQFF.

This clonotype was seen a handful of times. V usage is TRBV30 and J usage is TRBJ2-7; no clear D. Germline V gene data show CDR1 as GTSNPN and CDR2 as SVGIG (reference sequence). The CDR3 is made up of 12 amino acids. The V end lost 2 bases, the J end lost 2 bases, and 7 bases lay between the germline ends. CDR3 coding DNA: TGTGCCTGGAGTAAAGTGACCTACGAGCAGTACTTC. Its protein product is CAWSKVTYEQYF.

This clonotype came up a few times. This chain's CDR3 is CASSLGGLARGFDEQFF. The DNA for the CDR3 is TGCGCCAGCAGCTTGGGGGGACTAGCTAGAGGGTTCGATGAGCAGTTCTTC. The gene calls are TRBV5-1 and TRBJ2-1, with 9 bases fitting TRBD2. The CDR3 has 17 residues. Germline loops: CDR1 SGHRS, CDR2 YFSETQ. With V trimmed by 0 bases and J by 8 bases, 12 bases remained unmatched.

This clonotype was seen more than once but under ten times. The rearrangement uses TRBV25-1 and TRBJ2-3; 9 nucleotides align to TRBD2. The J segment lost 6 bases and the V segment lost 6 bases, leaving 7 bases of the junction unmatched. This CDR3 comprises 14 residues. CDR1 is MGHDK and CDR2 is SYGVNS in the germline V gene. The CDR3 loop reads CASRMREGLDTQYF. In DNA, the CDR3 is TGTGCCAGCAGGATGCGGGAGGGCCTCGATACGCAGTATTTT.